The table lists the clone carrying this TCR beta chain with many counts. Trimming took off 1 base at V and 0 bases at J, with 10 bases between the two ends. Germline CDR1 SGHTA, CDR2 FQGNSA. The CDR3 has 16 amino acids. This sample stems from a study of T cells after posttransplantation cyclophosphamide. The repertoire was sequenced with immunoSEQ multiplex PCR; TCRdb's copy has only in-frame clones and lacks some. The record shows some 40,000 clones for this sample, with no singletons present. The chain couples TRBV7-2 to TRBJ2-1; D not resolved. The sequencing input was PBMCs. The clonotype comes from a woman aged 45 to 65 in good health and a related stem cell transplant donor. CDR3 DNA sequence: TGTGCCAGCAGCTTAGGTCCGGGTGGCTCCTACAATGAGCAGTTCTTC. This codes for CASSLGPGGSYNEQFF.